This T cell receptor beta chain was recovered during a study of spatial heterogeneity in lung cancer. Documented time point: sample taken at primary tumor resection. Samples were donated by 72 untreated early-stage non-small cell lung cancer patients. Individual TCR cDNA molecules each bore their own unique molecular identifier. MiXCR was run by TCRdb on the 5' RACE reads, yielding one entry per CDR3 protein. The sample records tens of thousands of distinct CDR3 sequences, roughly 3% being singletons. This clonotype showed up many times. V shed 7 bases and J 9 bases; nucleotides not matched to a gene: 12. The CDR3 sequence is 15 residues long.

The chain employs TRBV12-3 or TRBV12-4 and TRBJ2-1, with 10 bases matching TRBD2. The source was normal lung tissue next to the tumor, collected at surgery. The sequence was obtained from a male donor with early-stage non-small cell lung cancer. Here the CDR3 DNA reads TGTGCCAGCAAACCTAGCGGGAGTCGTTCGGGTGAGCAGTTCTTC. It is translated as CASKPSGSRSGEQFF.